These 30 T cell receptor beta chains were all obtained from the same sample, sequenced in a study of Graves' ophthalmopathy and Graves' hyperthyroidism. Transcripts of RNA were the source for amplifying TCR beta CDR3 regions. HTBI primers were employed in first-round RT-PCR, then a second-round multiplex PCR followed. TCRdb independently ran MiXCR on the multiplex PCR reads; one entry per CDR3 protein. The sample contains around 590,000 distinct CDR3 sequences, 35% to 45% of which appear only once. Sequenced input: peripheral blood or thyroid tissue (not recorded which). All receptors derive from an adult man with Graves' hyperthyroidism.

This clonotype showed up many times. The chain has TRBV29-1 and TRBJ2-7, with TRBD2 matching over 12 bases. The CDR3 is 14 residues long. The germline CDR1 and CDR2 sequences are SQVTM and ANQGSEA. V lost 1 base to trimming and J lost 2 bases; unmatched junction nucleotides: 0. This CDR3 reads CSVEGLAGAYEQYF. In nucleotides, the CDR3 is TGCAGCGTTGAAGGACTAGCGGGAGCCTACGAGCAGTACTTC.

This clonotype was seen once. This chain links TRBV7-9 with TRBJ2-6; 7 nucleotides agree with TRBD2. The CDR3 sequence is 15 residues long. CDR1 is SEHNR and CDR2 is FQNEAQ in the germline V gene (reference sequence). J lost 4 bases, V lost 7 bases, and 7 bases had no gene match. CDR3 nucleotide sequence: TGTGCCAGCAACGACGGGGGGACCGGGGCCAACGTCCTGACTTTC. It encodes CASNDGGTGANVLTF.

This clonotype appeared many times. The rearrangement joins TRBV4-1 to TRBJ2-1; D perhaps matches TRBD2 (6 bases). The CDR3 sequence is 11 residues long. The germline V gene encodes CDR1 MGHRA and CDR2 YSYEKL. V gave up 6 bases and J gave up 7 bases, with 7 bases separating them. The CDR3 sequence is CASRGGNEQFF. Written as DNA, the CDR3 is TGCGCCAGCAGAGGAGGGAATGAGCAGTTCTTC.

This clonotype was counted many times. The J gene is TRBJ1-6, the V gene TRBV9; 7 bases map to TRBD1. The V gene's germline CDR1 is SGDLS and CDR2 YYNGEE. This CDR3 is 15 amino acids long. V lost 3 bases and J lost 8; bases outside the gene matches: 8. The CDR3 coding sequence is TGTGCCAGCAGCGGACCCGGGACAGATTATTCACCCCTCCACTTT. Encoded protein: CASSGPGTDYSPLHF.

The rearrangement joins TRBV29-1 to TRBJ1-2; the D is unclear. Trimming pared 5 bases from V and 0 bases from J, leaving 19 bases between. This CDR3 comprises 16 residues. The germline CDR1 and CDR2 sequences are SQVTM and ANQGSEA. The CDR3 region is CSVHGITASTNYGYTF. CDR3 DNA sequence: TGCAGCGTTCACGGCATAACGGCTAGCACTAACTATGGCTACACCTTC. Filled out from reference TRBV29-1 and TRBJ1-2, the complete variable domain reads SAVISQKPSRDICQRGTSLTIQCQVDSQVTMMFWYRQQPGQSLTLIATANQGSEATYESGFVIDKFPISRPNLTFSTLTVSNMSPEDSSIYLCSVHGITASTNYGYTFGSGTRLTVV.

V gene TRBV29-1 combines with J gene TRBJ1-2; D remains ambiguous. In germline, CDR1 is SQVTM, CDR2 ANQGSEA. This CDR3 is built from 12 residues. Deletions cut 4 bases from V and 3 bases from J, with 9 bases between. The CDR3 coding sequence is TGCAGCGTTGCGCCGCGGGACTATGGCTACACCTTC. Translated: CSVAPRDYGYTF. The variable domain in full, with the rest retrieved from reference TRBV29-1 and TRBJ1-2, is SAVISQKPSRDICQRGTSLTIQCQVDSQVTMMFWYRQQPGQSLTLIATANQGSEATYESGFVIDKFPISRPNLTFSTLTVSNMSPEDSSIYLCSVAPRDYGYTFGSGTRLTVV.

At least ten counts were recorded for this clonotype. V and J are TRBV29-1 and TRBJ1-5; 7 bases agree with TRBD1. Trimming took 3 bases from V and 7 from J; bases not matched to a gene: 6. Germline V gives CDR1 SQVTM, CDR2 ANQGSEA. The CDR3 consists of 13 residues. CDR3 amino acids: CSVEWDSGQPQHF. Here the CDR3 DNA reads TGCAGCGTTGAGTGGGACAGTGGACAGCCCCAGCATTTT. Looking up the rest from reference TRBV29-1 and TRBJ1-5 gives the full variable domain: SAVISQKPSRDICQRGTSLTIQCQVDSQVTMMFWYRQQPGQSLTLIATANQGSEATYESGFVIDKFPISRPNLTFSTLTVSNMSPEDSSIYLCSVEWDSGQPQHFGDGTRLSIL.

Ten or more counts support this clonotype. V is TRBV29-1 and J is TRBJ2-5; D may be TRBD1 (5 bases). CDR3 length: 12 amino acids. The germline V and J ends were trimmed by 7 bases and 5 bases, with 14 bases remaining between them. Germline loops: CDR1 SQVTM, CDR2 ANQGSEA. The CDR3 loop reads CSAAGNDETQYF. CDR3 nucleotides: TGCAGCGCCGCAGGGAATGATGAGACCCAGTACTTC.

The rearrangement links TRBV29-1 to TRBJ2-7; 11 positions match TRBD2. The CDR3 is 14 residues long. The germline V gene has CDR1 SQVTM and CDR2 ANQGSEA. Trimming at V came to 6 bases and at J to 5 bases, leaving 9 bases not matched to a gene. CDR3 protein: CSVHLLAGENEQYF. The CDR3 bases are TGCAGCGTGCACTTACTAGCGGGAGAAAACGAGCAGTACTTC.

This clonotype came up a few times. The rearrangement joins TRBV6-5 to TRBJ2-2, with D perhaps TRBD1 (5 bases). The CDR3 spans 15 residues. V lost 0 bases, J lost 4 bases, and 9 bases lay in between. Per germline, CDR1 MNHEY and CDR2 SVGAGI. The CDR3 DNA reads as TGTGCCAGCAGTTACTCCGAAGGGGTCACCGGGGAGCTGTTTTTT. This gives the protein CASSYSEGVTGELFF.

The chain combines TRBV28 with TRBJ1-2; possible D gene TRBD1, 6 bases. Germline assignment: CDR1 MDHEN and CDR2 SYDVKM. The V end was cut by 4 bases, the J end by 5 bases, with 11 bases between. This CDR3 has 13 residues. The CDR3 is CASSSGGLYGYTF. The CDR3 nucleotides are TGTGCCAGCAGTTCGGGGGGCCTGTATGGCTACACCTTC.

Details on this clonotype: As the CDR3 is not closed by the conserved phenylalanine or tryptophan, this likely results from a read error. It is unclear where the CDR3 begins or ends on the DNA, so no DNA is shown, and the CDR3 is as TCRdb lists it. The V gene is TRBV7-2, the J gene TRBJ2-5; TRBD1 reflects the table's D call only, with no check against the DNA. The CDR3 has 8 residues if both end residues are counted. Germline lookup yields CDR1 SGHTA and CDR2 FQGNSA. CDR3 amino acids: CASSLIGT.

At least ten counts were recorded for this clonotype. The genes are TRBV10-3 and TRBJ1-4, with 7 bases fitting TRBD1. Germline V lookup: CDR1 ENHRY, CDR2 SYGVKD. The ends lost 2 bases at V and 8 bases at J; junction bases unmatched: 5. CDR3 length: 14 residues. CDR3 DNA: TGTGCCATCAGTGAGGACAGGGAGGAGGAAAAACTGTTTTTT. Translation gives CAISEDREEEKLFF.

This clonotype was recorded at least ten times. The chain recombines TRBV4-1 with TRBJ2-7; 9 bases are shared with TRBD1. J lost 4 bases, V lost 0 bases, and 4 bases had no gene match. This CDR3 is built from 15 residues. Germline loops: CDR1 MGHRA, CDR2 YSYEKL. CDR3 loop: CASSQEGTGQYEQYF. For the CDR3, the DNA is TGCGCCAGCAGCCAAGAGGGGACAGGGCAATACGAGCAGTACTTC.

As for this clonotype: Because the CDR3 is missing its conserved closing phenylalanine or tryptophan, this is likely a read error. The DNA is left out, because the CDR3 cannot be placed on it with certainty; the CDR3 is given as TCRdb lists it. This chain uses TRBV4-2 with TRBJ2-7; the table names TRBD1, a call not compared with the DNA. Germline CDR1 and CDR2: LGHNA and YNFKEQ. The CDR3 region is 10 residues in length, termini included. This chain's CDR3 is CASSQERDIS.

At least ten counts were recorded for this clonotype. V gene TRBV2 combines with J gene TRBJ1-5; D uncertain. The CDR3 runs 13 residues. The germline CDR1 and CDR2 sequences are SNHLY and FYNNEI. V dropped 7 bases and J dropped 3 bases, with 10 bases sitting between them. For the CDR3, the DNA is TGTGCCAGCACTGTACAGCTCAATCAGCCCCAGCATTTT. Its translation: CASTVQLNQPQHF.

This clonotype was seen repeatedly, ten times or more. The chain joins TRBV10-1 to TRBJ2-7, with D perhaps TRBD1 or TRBD2 (5 bases each). CDR3 length equals 15 residues. CDR1 and CDR2 (germline): WNHNN, SYGVQD (reference sequence). V shed 0 bases and J shed 2 bases, with 11 bases lying between them. In DNA, the CDR3 is TGCGCCAGCAGTGAGTCTGCTCTGGGACCCTACGAGCAGTACTTC. This gives the protein CASSESALGPYEQYF.

The chain uses TRBV2 and TRBJ2-2; TRBD2 agrees at 7 bases. Per the germline V gene, CDR1 is SNHLY and CDR2 is FYNNEI. With V trimmed by 3 bases and J by 4 bases, 8 bases remained unmatched. This CDR3 has 16 residues. This CDR3 reads CASSDAGTMSTGELFF. The CDR3 DNA sequence: TGTGCCAGCAGTGACGCAGGGACTATGAGCACCGGGGAGCTGTTTTTT.

This rearrangement joins TRBV5-1 to TRBJ1-2; 8 bases are shared with TRBD1. Per germline, CDR1 SGHRS and CDR2 YFSETQ. This CDR3 is built from 14 residues. The V gene end was trimmed by 4 bases and the J gene end by 3 bases; junction bases not matched to a gene: 5. The DNA of the CDR3 is TGCGCCAGCAGCCCCGACAGGGGTGACTATGGCTACACCTTC. This codes for CASSPDRGDYGYTF.

The DNA for the CDR3 is TGTGCCACCGAGACAGGGGGCCAGGAGACCCAGTACTTC. Translating it yields CATETGGQETQYF. The chain recombines TRBV10-3 with TRBJ2-5, with TRBD1 matching 10 bases. V shed 10 bases, J shed 5 bases, and the junction held 7 bases outside the gene matches. The CDR3 has 13 residues. Germline assignment: CDR1 ENHRY and CDR2 SYGVKD.

About this clonotype itself: At one end, the junction sequence differs from germline, possibly due to a read error. J is TRBJ2-5 and V is TRBV6-2 or TRBV6-3; D unresolved. CDR1 MNHEY and CDR2 SVGEGT come from the germline V gene. This CDR3 region has 11 residues. CDR3 in DNA: TGTGCCAGCAGTTTAAGCTCTGAGCAGCTCTTC. Protein: CASSLSSEQLF.

The count of this clonotype is one. The rearrangement uses TRBV10-3 and TRBJ1-1, with TRBD1 matching over 8 bases. Germline V lookup: CDR1 ENHRY, CDR2 SYGVKD. J was trimmed by 6 bases and V by 5 bases; bases with no gene match: 11. CDR3 length: 15 amino acids. The CDR3 is CAISYRQGRVAEAFF. The CDR3, as DNA: TGTGCCATCAGTTATCGACAGGGGCGAGTGGCTGAAGCTTTCTTT.

Many counts were recorded for this clonotype. The chain is built from TRBV20-1 and TRBJ1-1, with D hard to call. CDR1 is DFQATT and CDR2 is SNEGSKA in the germline V gene (reference sequence). The CDR3 is made up of 16 amino acids. V lost 5 bases, J lost 1 base, and 20 bases lay in between. The CDR3 reads CSAPLRPDGWNTEAFF. CDR3 in DNA: TGCAGTGCTCCACTCCGACCTGACGGATGGAACACTGAAGCTTTCTTT.

This clonotype was observed a handful of times. This rearrangement joins TRBV4-1 to TRBJ1-1, with D unresolved. Germline loops: CDR1 MGHRA, CDR2 YSYEKL. The CDR3 totals 14 residues. The V end lost 1 base, the J end lost 5 bases, and 11 bases lay between the germline ends. As DNA, the CDR3 is TGCGCCAGCAGCCAAGTGAGGAGGGAAACTGAAGCTTTCTTT. Its protein is CASSQVRRETEAFF.

On this clonotype: Since a much larger clone is just one base distant, this may be a read error. This chain links TRBV20-1 with TRBJ2-7; D unclear. Looked up from germline, CDR1 is DFQATT and CDR2 is SNEGSKA (reference sequence). This CDR3 spans 13 amino acids. The CDR3 bases are TGCAATGCTAGAGGTCCGTCCTCCCGCGAGCAGTACTTC. Its translation: CNARGPSSREQYF.

Concerning this clonotype: Sequence at one end of the junction differs from germline and may be a read error. The chain joins TRBV9 to TRBJ1-3; D is uncertain. Germline V gives CDR1 SGDLS, CDR2 YYNGEE. This CDR3 is 17 amino acids long. CDR3 region: CANSRRSEAYSGNTIYF. In DNA form, the CDR3 reads TGTGCCAACAGCCGCCGTTCCGAGGCTTACTCTGGAAACACCATATATTTT.

About this clonotype itself: One base away lies a much larger clone, so this may be a sequencing read error. The chain joins TRBV2 to TRBJ1-1; no firm D call. Germline values: CDR1 SNHLY, CDR2 FYNNEI. The V and J ends lost 6 bases and 4 bases respectively, with 18 bases between them. The length of the CDR3 is 15 residues. The CDR3 coding sequence is TGTGCCAGCAGGACGAGACAAGTGTCGAGCACTGAAGCTTTCTTT. This sequence encodes CASRTRQVSSTEAFF.

This clonotype was seen ten or more times. The chain carries TRBV7-8 and TRBJ2-7; tentative D call: TRBD2 (6 bases). The ends were cut back, 5 bases at V and 6 bases at J, with 14 bases in the middle. Germline V gives CDR1 SGHVS, CDR2 FQNEAQ. The CDR3 is 13 amino acids. CDR3 region: CASSLVRDGEQYF. DNA of the CDR3: TGTGCCAGCAGCCTTGTGCGGGATGGCGAGCAGTACTTC. The entire variable domain, with the rest obtained from reference TRBV7-8 and TRBJ2-7, is as follows: GAGVSQSPRYKVAKRGQDVALRCDPISGHVSLFWYQQALGQGPEFLTYFQNEAQLDKSGLPSDRFFAERPEGSVSTLKIQRTQQEDSAVYLCASSLVRDGEQYFGPGTRLTVT.

Ten or more counts support this clonotype. V and J are TRBV12-3 or TRBV12-4 and TRBJ2-2, with unresolved D. The CDR3 covers 11 residues. Trimming left V 6 bases short and J 4 bases short, with 3 bases between. For the CDR3, the DNA is TGTGCCAGCAGAGCCACCGGGGAGCTGTTTTTT. It encodes CASRATGELFF.

This clonotype was seen ten or more times. The V call is TRBV7-9, the J call TRBJ1-1; D is ambiguous. The CDR3 length is 13 residues. Per germline, CDR1 SEHNR and CDR2 FQNEAQ (reference sequence). Trimming pared 3 bases from V and 1 base from J, leaving 6 bases between. CDR3 nucleotides: TGTGCCAGCAGCTTCGAAGGGAACACTGAAGCTTTCTTT. Encoded protein: CASSFEGNTEAFF.